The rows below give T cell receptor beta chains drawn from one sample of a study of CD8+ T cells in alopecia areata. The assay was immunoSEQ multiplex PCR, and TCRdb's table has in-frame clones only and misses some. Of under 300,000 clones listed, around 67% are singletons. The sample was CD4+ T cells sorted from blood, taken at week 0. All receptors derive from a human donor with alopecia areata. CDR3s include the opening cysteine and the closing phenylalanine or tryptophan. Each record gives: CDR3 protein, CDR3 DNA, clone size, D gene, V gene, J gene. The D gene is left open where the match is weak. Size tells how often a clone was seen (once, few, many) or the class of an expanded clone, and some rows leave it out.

CSARNTDTQYF	TGCAGTGCTAGAAACACAGATACGCAGTATTTT	.	.	TRBV20-1	TRBJ2-3
CASSRDQGSYGYTF	TGTGCCAGCAGCCGGGACCAAGGGAGCTATGGCTACACCTTC	.	.	TRBV6-6	TRBJ1-2
CASSSGGLTYEQYF	TGTGCCAGCAGCTCGGGCGGGCTAACCTACGAGCAGTACTTC	.	.	TRBV5-4	TRBJ2-7
CSARTGSLYGYTF	TGCAGCGCCAGGACAGGGTCTTTATATGGCTACACCTTC	.	TRBD1	TRBV29-1	TRBJ1-2
CASSSRDSYSTDTQYF	TGTGCCAGCAGCTCGCGGGACAGTTATAGCACAGATACGCAGTATTTT	few	.	TRBV13	TRBJ2-3
CASSLRSTQRSSYNEQFF	TGTGCCAGCAGTCTCCGGAGTACCCAGCGGAGCTCCTACAATGAGCAGTTCTTC	few	.	TRBV4-2	TRBJ2-1
CASSLDRPLTDTQYF	TGTGCCAGCAGCTTGGACAGGCCCCTCACAGATACGCAGTATTTT	.	.	TRBV5-4	TRBJ2-3
CSVGQAQETQYF	TGCAGCGTTGGACAGGCACAAGAGACCCAGTACTTC	.	.	TRBV29-1	TRBJ2-5
CASSVGDRALPQYF	TGTGCCAGCAGCGTAGGGGACAGGGCCCTCCCGCAGTATTTT	.	TRBD1	TRBV9	TRBJ2-3
CASSLVGAGRSEKLFF	TGCGCCAGCAGCTTGGTCGGGGCCGGGAGGAGTGAAAAACTGTTTTTT	once	.	TRBV5-1	TRBJ1-4
CASSPETGAYEQYF	TGTGCCAGCAGTCCCGAGACAGGGGCCTACGAGCAGTACTTC	.	TRBD1	TRBV25-1	TRBJ2-7
CASSESPGACNQPQHF	TGTGCCAGCAGTGAATCGCCGGGGGCATGCAATCAGCCCCAGCATTTT	few	.	TRBV25-1	TRBJ1-5
CASSPRGPSAQHF	TGTGCCAGCAGTCCGCGGGGCCCCAGCGCCCAGCATTTT	.	.	TRBV6-1	TRBJ1-5
CATSRDGKGYNQPQHF	TGTGCCACCAGCAGAGATGGTAAGGGATACAATCAGCCCCAGCATTTT	few	.	TRBV15	TRBJ1-5
CASSLVPDGELFF	TGTGCCAGCAGCTTAGTCCCGGACGGGGAGCTGTTTTTT	once	.	TRBV7-2	TRBJ2-2
CAWSATGIWPQHF	TGTGCCTGGAGTGCGACAGGGATTTGGCCCCAGCATTTT	few	TRBD1	TRBV30	TRBJ1-5
CASSPIKDSPLHF	TGTGCCAGCAGCCCCATCAAGGATTCACCCCTCCACTTT	.	.	TRBV11-2	TRBJ1-6
CAWKLGGLTEAFF	TGTGCCTGGAAACTTGGGGGCTTGACGGAAGCTTTCTTT	.	.	TRBV30	TRBJ1-1
CASTTGAGYGYTF	TGTGCCAGCACGACAGGGGCAGGGTATGGCTACACCTTC	.	TRBD1	TRBV9	TRBJ1-2
CASSRVGPEAFF	TGTGCCAGCAGCCGAGTCGGCCCTGAAGCTTTCTTT	few	.	TRBV7-9	TRBJ1-1
CAWSVWNSPLHF	TGTGCCTGGAGTGTGTGGAATTCACCCCTCCACTTT	.	.	TRBV30	TRBJ1-6
CSVDFLAGKRETQYF	TGCAGCGTTGACTTTCTGGCGGGGAAGCGGGAGACCCAGTACTTC	.	.	TRBV29-1	TRBJ2-5
CASSSAGASYNEQFF	TGTGCCAGCAGCTCCGCGGGGGCCTCCTACAATGAGCAGTTCTTC	.	.	TRBV7-2	TRBJ2-1
CSGGTGSYEQYF	TGCAGCGGAGGGACAGGGTCCTACGAGCAGTACTTC	.	TRBD1	TRBV29-1	TRBJ2-7
CAWSVLGTQYF	TGTGCCTGGAGTGTCTTGGGGACCCAGTACTTC	.	.	TRBV30	TRBJ2-5